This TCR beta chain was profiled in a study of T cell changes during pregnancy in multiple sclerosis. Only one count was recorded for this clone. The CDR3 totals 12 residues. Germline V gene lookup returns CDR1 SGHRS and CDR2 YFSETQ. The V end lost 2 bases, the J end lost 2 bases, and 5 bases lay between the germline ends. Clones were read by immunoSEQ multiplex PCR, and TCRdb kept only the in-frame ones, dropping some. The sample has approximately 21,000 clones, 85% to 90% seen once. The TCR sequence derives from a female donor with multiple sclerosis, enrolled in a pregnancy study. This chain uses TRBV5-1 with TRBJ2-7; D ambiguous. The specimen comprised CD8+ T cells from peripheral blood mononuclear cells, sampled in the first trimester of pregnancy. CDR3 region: CASSFDTYEQYF. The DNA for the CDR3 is TGCGCCAGCAGCTTTGACACCTACGAGCAGTACTTC.